This T cell receptor (beta chain) was sequenced for a study of T cells in Graves' hyperthyroidism and ophthalmopathy (dated by TCRdb to about 2019). In terms of the full investigation: Peripheral blood was collected at initial diagnosis, before any treatment. For training and testing, the roughly 97 patients in the discovery cohort were randomly divided in a 7:3 ratio. Prospective prediction of ophthalmopathy was tested in an independent validation cohort of 18 to 20 hyperthyroidism patients and 17 patients who later progressed to ophthalmopathy. According to the paper, TCR Vbeta CDR3 sequencing was carried out on roughly 130 peripheral blood samples, which came from fewer than 50 ophthalmopathy, around 74 hyperthyroidism and about 17 progressor patients. A discovery cohort of roughly 96 patients, fewer than 50 with Graves' ophthalmopathy and 55 to 60 with stable Graves' hyperthyroidism, was used to find distinguishing TCR V-J signatures. Once sampling was done, hyperthyroidism patients were given methimazole at a starting dose of 30 mg daily, whereas ophthalmopathy patients were given high-dose intravenous methylprednisolone. Thyroid tissue and blood T-cell repertoires from six Graves' hyperthyroidism patients were also compared in the study. Study-wide conclusions, independent of this receptor: In validation, the model predicted progression to ophthalmopathy with just under 71% sensitivity and approximately 72% specificity, a median of 6.5 months before onset. Ophthalmopathy was separated from stable hyperthyroidism by a 13 V-J signature model, with just over 85% sensitivity and about 81% specificity obtained in cross-validation and 80%/75% obtained in testing. Sample size was not statistically predetermined, and investigators were not blinded to group allocation. Most expanded thyroid clonotypes (frequency above 0.001) were also detected in blood, a finding suggesting that blood repertoires may reflect thyroid immune responses.

From cysteine to phenylalanine, the CDR3 is 14 amino acids long. Here the CDR3 DNA is all that survives: 42 bases in frame from base 1. In the germline V gene (reference sequence), CDR1 corresponds to LNHDA and CDR2 to SQIVND. Cut back by 3 bases and 4 bases, the V and J ends lie 10 bases apart. In the ophthalmopathy patients, disease was moderately to severely active, with a Clinical Activity Score of 3 or more, a NOSPECS grade of 4 or more, and a duration of less than 3 months. Exclusion was applied to patients with uncontrolled infections, other autoimmune diseases, pregnancy or lactation. Clinical symptoms, serum thyroxine and TRAb, thyroid ultrasound, and orbital computed tomography formed the basis for the diagnoses. Ficoll-Paque density gradient centrifugation was used to isolate PBMCs from about 9 ml of fresh peripheral blood. Trizol reagent was used to extract total RNA, and RNA quality was then checked on an Agilent 2100 Bioanalyzer.

The TCR beta CDR3 regions were amplified from the RNA transcripts. The TCR CDR3 was subjected to a first round of RT-PCR using the HTBI primer set and the Qiagen OneStep RT-PCR kit. A second multiplex PCR round built the libraries, followed by size selection and purification. Paired-end sequencing of the libraries was performed with 100 bp reads on an Illumina HiSeq2000. Processing in the source paper ran as follows. SOAPnuke was used to process the raw data, throwing out any read that contained adapters or uncalled bases, had a mean Phred below 15, or lacked an exact constant-primer or identifier match. High-quality paired reads were merged using COPE v1.2.5, and each unique nucleotide sequence was defined as a clonotype. MiTCR v1.1 was used to align the clonotypes against IMGT TRBV, TRBD and TRBJ reference segments. Analysis was restricted to V-J combinations with a frequency above 0.0001, which covered just over 98% of repertoires. The TCS score was defined as F50 (clonal expansion) divided by E x V (chaos), with BLOSUM62-based TCRdist calculated between CDR3 peptides within each V-J. Welch's t-statistics and random forest reduced 514 V-J features to 13, which were used in a naive Bayes classifier (R e1071). TCRdb passed the public sequencing reads through fastp at Q25 and MiXCR, retaining productive beta sequences. Each entry is one CDR3 protein sequence, shown with its most common DNA and genes. What appears here as the V and J calls and clone size reflects TCRdb's work, not the paper's. This sample comprises hundreds of thousands of distinct CDR3 sequences, roughly 17% of them detected only once. The top ten clones comprise roughly 15% of the sample.

This clonotype was seen a few times. No cognate antigen has been identified for it. Base qualities are not recorded, but no much larger clone differs from it by a single base. This TCR was sampled from a woman in her late teens or twenties with Graves' ophthalmopathy. The specimen was blood. The chain was built from TRBV19 and TRBJ2-1; perhaps TRBD1 is the D gene, with 6 bases matching. The CDR3 loop reads CASSIRDNYNEQFF. The base sequence is TGTGCCAGTAGTATCCGGGACAATTACAATGAGCAGTTCTTC.